The 21 T cell receptor beta chains below were found in one sample sequenced in a study of cytomegalovirus exposure and HLA in healthy donors. Vbeta (60) and Jbeta (13) primers were used in the PCR. Sequencing was performed with immunoSEQ multiplex PCR; in TCRdb, only in-frame clones are kept and a portion is missing. The sample contains tens of thousands of clones, about four fifths of which appear only once. The sequencing sample was made of PBMCs. The receptors stem from a man aged 45-65 years in good health and CMV-seropositive.

The V gene is TRBV9, the J gene TRBJ1-3; D gene uncertain. Germline V gives CDR1 SGDLS, CDR2 YYNGEE. The CDR3 loop spans 14 amino acids. Trimming removed 4 bases from V and 4 bases from J, with 12 bases in between. CDR3 DNA: TGTGCCAGCAGCTTTAACATTCTGGGAAACACCATATATTTT. As protein: CASSFNILGNTIYF. Combining the CDR3 with reference TRBV9 and TRBJ1-3 gives the whole variable domain DSGVTQTPKHLITATGQRVTLRCSPRSGDLSVYWYQQSLDQGLQFLIQYYNGEERAKGNILERFSAQQFPDLHSELNLSSLELGDSALYFCASSFNILGNTIYFGEGSWLTVV.

The chain combines TRBV7-2 with TRBJ2-7; maybe TRBD1 (5 bases). The length of the CDR3 is 16 residues. The germline V and J ends were trimmed by 4 bases and 2 bases, with 18 bases remaining between them. From germline, CDR1 is SGHTA and CDR2 FQGNSA. The CDR3 loop reads CASSSHRPVVPYEQYF. DNA for the CDR3: TGTGCCAGCAGCTCACACAGGCCCGTTGTCCCCTACGAGCAGTACTTC.

This chain joins TRBV7-2 and TRBJ2-1; 10 nucleotides align to TRBD2. V was clipped by 4 bases and J by 10 bases; unmatched bases: 13. Germline V gene lookup returns CDR1 SGHTA and CDR2 FQGNSA. CDR3 size: 16 residues. CDR3 region: CASSSRGLAGDGEQFF. In DNA form, the CDR3 reads TGTGCCAGCAGCTCGCGGGGGCTAGCGGGGGACGGGGAGCAGTTCTTC.

This clone appeared once. The chain has TRBV6-5 and TRBJ2-5; 7 bases line up with TRBD1. Germline V gives CDR1 MNHEY, CDR2 SVGAGI. CDR3 size: 14 residues. Losses at the gene ends were 5 bases for V and 5 bases for J; bases not matched to a gene: 8. The CDR3 sequence is CASSLQGSYETQYF. DNA for the CDR3: TGTGCCAGCAGTCTACAGGGGTCGTATGAGACCCAGTACTTC.

The chain carries TRBV7-2 and TRBJ1-6; D unclear. This CDR3 contains 13 residues. Per the germline V gene, CDR1 is SGHTA and CDR2 is FQGNSA. V was pared by 0 bases and J by 8 bases, with 5 bases between. Written as DNA, the CDR3 is TGTGCCAGCAGCTTAGCGGCCCATTCACCCCTCCACTTT. The encoded protein is CASSLAAHSPLHF.

The CDR3 here is CASSGNRLNYGYTF. Here the CDR3 DNA reads TGTGCCAGCAGTGGGAACAGGCTTAACTATGGCTACACCTTC. This chain links TRBV2 with TRBJ1-2; TRBD1 might be the D (5 bases). This CDR3 has 14 residues. With 4 bases removed from V and 1 base from J, the gap between germline ends came to 10 bases. CDR1 and CDR2 (germline): SNHLY, FYNNEI.

This clone was recorded only once. The rearrangement uses TRBV27 and TRBJ2-2; the match to TRBD2 covers 10 bases. The V and J ends lost 6 bases and 2 bases, in that order; junction bases with no gene match: 6. The CDR3 has 16 amino acids. The germline gives CDR1 MNHEY, CDR2 SMNVEV (reference sequence). The CDR3 DNA reads TGTGCCAGCAGGATTTCTAGCGGGGGAAACACCGGGGAGCTGTTTTTT. Translating it yields CASRISSGGNTGELFF.

V gene TRBV9 combines with J gene TRBJ2-3, with D perhaps TRBD2 (5 bases). V gave up 3 bases and J gave up 2 bases, with 13 bases separating them. The V gene's germline CDR1 is SGDLS and CDR2 YYNGEE. This CDR3 comprises 15 residues. CDR3 in amino acids: CASSESGLYTDTQYF. CDR3 nucleotide sequence: TGTGCCAGCAGCGAGAGCGGACTGTACACAGATACGCAGTATTTT.

The chain is built from TRBV14 and TRBJ1-1, with D perhaps matching TRBD1 (6 bases). This CDR3 is built from 16 residues. The germline gives CDR1 SGHDN, CDR2 FVKESK. Deletions cut 4 bases from V and 6 bases from J, with 21 bases between. The CDR3 bases are TGTGCCAGCAGCCCGCGGGGGCGGGTGGGGAGCGCTGAAGCTTTCTTT. It specifies CASSPRGRVGSAEAFF.

The V gene is TRBV15, the J gene TRBJ2-7; TRBD2 agrees at 8 bases. With the DNA end fitting TRBJ2-1 better, the J assignment may be wrong. CDR3 size: 16 residues. Per the germline V gene, CDR1 is LNHNV and CDR2 is YYDKDF (reference sequence). CDR3 sequence (DNA): TGTGCCACCAGCAGACTCCGGGGCGGGGGGTACAATGAGCAGTTCTTC. Amino acid sequence: CATSRLRGGGYNEQFF.

A word on this clone: Other nucleotide sequences from this sample produce the same CDR3. The chain carries TRBV4-3 and TRBJ2-1; D ambiguous. CDR3 length: 17 residues. Trimming took off 10 bases at V and 3 bases at J, with 25 bases between the two ends. Germline CDR1 and CDR2: LGHNA and YSLEER. The CDR3 bases are TGCGCCACAAGCCAAGCTATGATCGTCCTCATCTACAATGAGCAGTTCTTC. This codes for CATSQAMIVLIYNEQFF.

This clone is a singleton in its sample. The chain combines TRBV5-1 with TRBJ1-1, with D possibly matching TRBD1 (6 bases). There are 13 residues in the CDR3. V lost 4 bases to trimming and J lost 7 bases, with 14 bases between them. Germline CDR1 reads SGHRS; CDR2 reads YFSETQ. The CDR3 DNA follows: TGCGCCAGCAGCGGGGGCATGGAGGTTGAAGCTTTCTTT. It specifies CASSGGMEVEAFF.

The chain recombines TRBV30 with TRBJ1-5; 9 nucleotides match TRBD1. With 0 bases clipped from V and 2 bases from J, the junction kept 23 bases outside the gene matches. The germline V gene has CDR1 GTSNPN and CDR2 SVGIG (reference sequence). This CDR3 region has 22 residues. Here the CDR3 DNA reads TGTGCCTGGAGTGTACGAAGAAAGACGACAGGGGGGCCCGAGTTGGGCAATCAGCCCCAGCATTTT. Residues: CAWSVRRKTTGGPELGNQPQHF.

This chain connects TRBV4-1 to TRBJ1-6; tentative D call: TRBD1 (5 bases). The CDR3 spans 15 residues. From germline, CDR1 is MGHRA and CDR2 YSYEKL. Trimming left V 0 bases short and J 9 bases short, with 12 bases between. CDR3 DNA: TGCGCCAGCAGCCAAGAGGGCAGGGCGCCTTCACCCCTCCACTTT. It yields the protein CASSQEGRAPSPLHF.

The genes are TRBV6-6 and TRBJ2-6; D is ambiguous. V dropped 2 bases and J dropped 0 bases, with 5 bases sitting between them. Germline values: CDR1 MNHNY, CDR2 SVGAGI (reference sequence). This CDR3 region has 15 residues. The CDR3 sequence: CASSYTGSGANVLTF. CDR3 DNA sequence: TGTGCCAGCAGTTACACCGGCTCTGGGGCCAACGTCCTGACTTTC.

This clone was recorded only once. Here the CDR3 DNA reads TGCGCCAGCAGCTTGGCGCGCGCACCCTACGAGCAGTACTTC. Its protein product is CASSLARAPYEQYF. The chain carries TRBV5-1 and TRBJ2-7; D gene unclear. CDR1 and CDR2 (germline): SGHRS, YFSETQ. V dropped 0 bases and J dropped 2 bases, with 9 bases sitting between them. The CDR3 totals 14 residues.

The chain has TRBV18 and TRBJ1-1; no clear D gene. Germline CDR1 reads KGHSH; CDR2 reads LQKENI. The V end was cut by 4 bases, the J end by 6 bases, with 9 bases between. The CDR3 length is 12 residues. The CDR3 bases are TGTGCCAGCTCACTCGGGTATGCTGAAGCTTTCTTT. Protein product: CASSLGYAEAFF. The full variable domain, completed using reference TRBV18 and TRBJ1-1, is NAGVMQNPRHLVRRRGQEARLRCSPMKGHSHVYWYRQLPEEGLKFMVYLQKENIIDESGMPKERFSAEFPKEGPSILRIQQVVRGDSAAYFCASSLGYAEAFFGQGTRLTVV.

The chain links TRBV5-4 to TRBJ2-1; 7 positions agree with TRBD2. CDR1 and CDR2 from the germline V gene are SGHNT and YYREEE (reference sequence). Trimming at V came to 0 bases and at J to 3 bases, leaving 3 bases not matched to a gene. CDR3 length equals 15 residues. The CDR3 coding sequence is TGTGCCAGCAGCTTGGACGGGACTATCTACAATGAGCAGTTCTTC. Translating it yields CASSLDGTIYNEQFF.

This clone was counted between two and nine times. A far larger clone is one nucleotide away, so this likely arose from a read error. V is TRBV5-6 and J is TRBJ2-1, with 13 bases matching TRBD2. Germline CDR1 and CDR2: SGHDT and YYEEEE. This CDR3 is 18 amino acids long. The CDR3 DNA sequence: TGTGCCACCAGCTCGACTAGCGGGAGGCCAGGCTTTGCCAATGAGCAGTTCTTC. This codes for CATSSTSGRPGFANEQFF. Together with reference TRBV5-6 and TRBJ2-1, the CDR3 gives the full variable domain: DAGVTQSPTHLIKTRGQQVTLRCSPKSGHDTVSWYQQALGQGPQFIFQYYEEEERQRGNFPDRFSGHQFPNYSSELNVNALLLGDSALYLCATSSTSGRPGFANEQFFGPGTRLTVL.

This clone was detected only a few times. The chain combines TRBV5-1 with TRBJ1-1; 8 nucleotides match TRBD1. This CDR3 has 14 amino acids. The junction had 2 bases not matched to a gene; V was cut back by 3 bases and J by 1 base. Germline V gene sequence: CDR1 SGHRS, CDR2 YFSETQ. CDR3 loop: CASSSQGANTEAFF. The DNA of the CDR3 is TGCGCCAGCAGCTCCCAGGGGGCGAACACTGAAGCTTTCTTT.

The chain recombines TRBV6-5 with TRBJ1-5; no firm D call. Trimming removed 4 bases from V and 7 bases from J, with 11 bases in between. Germline CDR1 is MNHEY and CDR2 is SVGAGI. This CDR3 has 13 amino acids. The CDR3 is CASSSASRQPQHF. CDR3 nucleotide sequence: TGTGCCAGCAGTTCCGCTTCTCGGCAGCCCCAGCATTTT.